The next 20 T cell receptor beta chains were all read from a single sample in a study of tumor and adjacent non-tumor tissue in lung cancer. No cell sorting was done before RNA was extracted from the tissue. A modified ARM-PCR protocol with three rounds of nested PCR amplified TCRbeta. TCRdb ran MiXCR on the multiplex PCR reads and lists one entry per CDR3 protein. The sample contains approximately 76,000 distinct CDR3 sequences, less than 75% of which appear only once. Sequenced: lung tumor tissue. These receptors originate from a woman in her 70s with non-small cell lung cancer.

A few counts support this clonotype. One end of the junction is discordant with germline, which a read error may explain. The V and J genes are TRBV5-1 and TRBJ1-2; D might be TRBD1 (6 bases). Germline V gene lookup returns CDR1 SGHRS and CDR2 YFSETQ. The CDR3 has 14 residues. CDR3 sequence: CASSPRGTPDAYIF. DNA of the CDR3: TGCGCCAGCAGCCCTAGAGGGACACCAGACGCTTACATCTTC. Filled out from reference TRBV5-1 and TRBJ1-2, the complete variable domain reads KAGVTQTPRYLIKTRGQQVTLSCSPISGHRSVSWYQQTPGQGLQFLFEYFSETQRNKGNFPGRFSGRQFSNSRSEMNVSTLELGDSALYLCASSPRGTPDAYIFGSGTRLTVV.

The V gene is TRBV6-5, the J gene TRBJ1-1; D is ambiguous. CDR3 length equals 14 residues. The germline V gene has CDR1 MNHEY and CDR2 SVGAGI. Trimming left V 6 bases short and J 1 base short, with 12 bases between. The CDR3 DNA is TGTGCCAGCAGACTGGCTGATTGGAACACTGAAGCTTTCTTT. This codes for CASRLADWNTEAFF.

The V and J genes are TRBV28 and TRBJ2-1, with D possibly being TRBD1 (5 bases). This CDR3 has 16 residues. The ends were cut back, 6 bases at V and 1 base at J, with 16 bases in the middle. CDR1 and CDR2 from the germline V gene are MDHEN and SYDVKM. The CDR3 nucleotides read TGTGCCAGCAGCTTAACATGGGGCGCTTCCTACAATGAGCAGTTCTTC. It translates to CASSLTWGASYNEQFF. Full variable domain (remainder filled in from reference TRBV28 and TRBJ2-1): DVKVTQSSRYLVKRTGEKVFLECVQDMDHENMFWYRQDPGLGLRLIYFSYDVKMKEKGDIPEGYSVSREKKERFSLILESASTNQTSMYLCASSLTWGASYNEQFFGPGTRLTVL.

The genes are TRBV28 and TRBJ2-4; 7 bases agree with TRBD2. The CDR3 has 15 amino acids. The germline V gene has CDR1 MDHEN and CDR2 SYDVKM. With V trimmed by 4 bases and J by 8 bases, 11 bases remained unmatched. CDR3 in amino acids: CASSSGALGGDIQYF. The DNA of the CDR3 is TGTGCCAGCAGTTCAGGAGCTCTGGGGGGGGACATTCAGTACTTC.

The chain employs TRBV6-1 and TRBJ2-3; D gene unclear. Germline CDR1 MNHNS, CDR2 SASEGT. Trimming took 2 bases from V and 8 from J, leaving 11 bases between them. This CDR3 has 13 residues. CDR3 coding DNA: TGTGCCAGCAGTGAAACGGGTCGAGGTACGCAGTATTTT. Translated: CASSETGRGTQYF.

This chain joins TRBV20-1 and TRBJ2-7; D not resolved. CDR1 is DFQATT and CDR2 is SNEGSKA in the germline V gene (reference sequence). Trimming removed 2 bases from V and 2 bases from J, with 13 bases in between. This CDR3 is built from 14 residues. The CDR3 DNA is TGCAGTGCTAGATTCGTCGGAGAGGCCTACGAGCAGTACTTC. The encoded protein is CSARFVGEAYEQYF.

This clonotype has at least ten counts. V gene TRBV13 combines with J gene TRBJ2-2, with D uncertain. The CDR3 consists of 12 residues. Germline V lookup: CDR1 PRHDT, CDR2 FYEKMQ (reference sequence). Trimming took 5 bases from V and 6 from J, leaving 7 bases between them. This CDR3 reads CASSPQSGELFF. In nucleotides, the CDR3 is TGTGCCAGCAGCCCGCAGTCCGGGGAGCTGTTTTTT. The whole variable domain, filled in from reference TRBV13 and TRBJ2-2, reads AAGVIQSPRHLIKEKRETATLKCYPIPRHDTVYWYQQGPGQDPQFLISFYEKMQSDKGSIPDRFSAQQFSDYHSELNMSSLELGDSALYFCASSPQSGELFFGEGSRLTVL.

The CDR3 is CASSTTATGNTF. The CDR3, as DNA: TGTGCCAGCAGCACAACGGCGACCGGCAACACCTTC. The chain has TRBV6-6 and TRBJ1-2; D gene uncertain. V was pared by 6 bases and J by 12 bases, with 17 bases between. This CDR3 is built from 12 residues. Germline V gene lookup returns CDR1 MNHNY and CDR2 SVGAGI (reference sequence).

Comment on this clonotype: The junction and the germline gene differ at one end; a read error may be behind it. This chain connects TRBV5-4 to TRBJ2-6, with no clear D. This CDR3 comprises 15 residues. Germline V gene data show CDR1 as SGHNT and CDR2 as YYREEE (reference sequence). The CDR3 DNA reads TGTGCCAGCAGCTTCATGGGAAGGGTGGCCAAGGTCCTGACTTTC. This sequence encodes CASSFMGRVAKVLTF.

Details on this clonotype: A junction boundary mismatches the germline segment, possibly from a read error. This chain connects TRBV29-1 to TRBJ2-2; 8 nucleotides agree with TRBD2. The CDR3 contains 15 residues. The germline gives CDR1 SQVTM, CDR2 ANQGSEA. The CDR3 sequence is CSDRRGGTHTGGLFF. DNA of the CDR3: TGCAGCGACCGTCGGGGGGGGACCCACACCGGGGGGCTGTTTTTT.

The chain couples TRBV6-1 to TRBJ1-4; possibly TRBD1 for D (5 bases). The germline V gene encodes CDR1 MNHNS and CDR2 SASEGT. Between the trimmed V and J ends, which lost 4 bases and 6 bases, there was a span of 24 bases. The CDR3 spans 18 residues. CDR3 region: CASSGMPAGSGLDEKLFF. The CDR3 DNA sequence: TGTGCCAGCAGTGGAATGCCCGCAGGGAGTGGGCTTGATGAAAAACTGTTTTTT.

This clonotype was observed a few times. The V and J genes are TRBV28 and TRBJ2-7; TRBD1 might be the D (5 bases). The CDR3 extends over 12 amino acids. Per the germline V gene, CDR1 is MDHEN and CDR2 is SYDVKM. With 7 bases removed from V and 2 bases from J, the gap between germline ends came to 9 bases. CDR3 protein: CASTTGTYEQYF. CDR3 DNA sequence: TGTGCCAGCACCACAGGAACCTACGAGCAGTACTTC.

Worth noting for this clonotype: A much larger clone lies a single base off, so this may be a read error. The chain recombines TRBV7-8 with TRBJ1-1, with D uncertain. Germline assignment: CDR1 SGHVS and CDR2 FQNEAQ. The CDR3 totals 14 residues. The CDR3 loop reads CASSLVVGNIEAFF. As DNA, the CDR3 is TGTGCCAGCAGCTTAGTTGTCGGGAACATTGAAGCTTTCTTT.

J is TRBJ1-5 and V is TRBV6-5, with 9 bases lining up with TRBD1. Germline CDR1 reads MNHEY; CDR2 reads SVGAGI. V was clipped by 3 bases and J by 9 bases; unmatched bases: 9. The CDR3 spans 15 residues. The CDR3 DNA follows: TGTGCCAGCAGTTATAGGACAGGGGCGGAACTGCCCCAGCATTTT. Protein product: CASSYRTGAELPQHF.

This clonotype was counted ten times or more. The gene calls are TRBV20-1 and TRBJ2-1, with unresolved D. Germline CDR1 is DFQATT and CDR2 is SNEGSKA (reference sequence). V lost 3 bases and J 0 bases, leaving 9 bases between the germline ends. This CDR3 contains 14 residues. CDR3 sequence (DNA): TGCAGTGCTAGGTGGTGGCGCTCCTACAATGAGCAGTTCTTC. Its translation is CSARWWRSYNEQFF.

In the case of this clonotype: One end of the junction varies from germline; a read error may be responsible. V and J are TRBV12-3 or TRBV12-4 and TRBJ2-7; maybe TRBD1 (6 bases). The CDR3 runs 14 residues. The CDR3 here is CDSSLIRGVPAQYF. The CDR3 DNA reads TGTGACAGCAGTTTGATCAGGGGAGTGCCGGCGCAGTACTTC.

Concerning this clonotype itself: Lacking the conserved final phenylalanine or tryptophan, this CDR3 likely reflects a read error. CDR3 DNA sequence: TGTGCCGGCAGTTTCCGACGGGACGGGAGGAACACAGATACGCAGTATCTT. Amino acid sequence: CAGSFRRDGRNTDTQYL. The rearrangement joins TRBV6-5 to TRBJ2-3; 7 positions agree with TRBD2. Germline values: CDR1 MNHEY, CDR2 SVGAGI. CDR3 length equals 17 residues.

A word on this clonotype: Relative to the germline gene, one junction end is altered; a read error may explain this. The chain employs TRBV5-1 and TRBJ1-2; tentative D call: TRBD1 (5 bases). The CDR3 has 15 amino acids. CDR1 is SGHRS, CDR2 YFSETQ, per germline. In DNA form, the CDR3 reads TGCGTCAGCAGCTTTGGACAACAACTTAACTATGGCTACACCTTC. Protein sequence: CVSSFGQQLNYGYTF.

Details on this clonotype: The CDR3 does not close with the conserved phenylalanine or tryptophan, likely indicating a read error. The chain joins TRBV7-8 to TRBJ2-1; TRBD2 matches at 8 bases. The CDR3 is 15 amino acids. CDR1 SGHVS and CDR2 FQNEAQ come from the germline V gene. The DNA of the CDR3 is TGTACCAGCACCACTAGCGGTCCCTCCTACAATGAGCAGTTCTTA. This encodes CTSTTSGPSYNEQFL.

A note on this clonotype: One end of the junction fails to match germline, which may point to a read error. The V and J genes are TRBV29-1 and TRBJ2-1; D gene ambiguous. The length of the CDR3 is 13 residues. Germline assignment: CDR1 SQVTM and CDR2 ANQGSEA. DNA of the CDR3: TGCAGCGTTGAGAGTACCATCAGCAATAAGCAGTTCTTC. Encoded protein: CSVESTISNKQFF.